The 15 T cell receptor beta chains below come from one sample, sequenced in a study of blood T cell repertoires in COVID-19. The method was immunoSEQ multiplex PCR; TCRdb's version includes in-frame clones alone and lacks a portion of them. The repertoire consists of under 250,000 clones, with about 78% occurring once and the leading ten covering less than 7%. The sequenced sample was peripheral blood. These receptors were collected from a woman in her 70s with acute or convalescent COVID-19.

This rearrangement joins TRBV6-1 to TRBJ2-7, with TRBD1 identical over 7 bases. Germline CDR1 MNHNS, CDR2 SASEGT. This CDR3 contains 15 residues. The trim removed 3 bases at V and 4 bases at J, leaving 9 bases unmatched. CDR3 coding DNA: TGTGCCAGCAGTGATACGGGACAGTTAATTTACGAGCAGTACTTC. It codes for CASSDTGQLIYEQYF.

This clone has only a few counts. The gene calls are TRBV29-1 and TRBJ2-1; 7 bases are a match to TRBD2. The CDR3 consists of 13 residues. The V gene end was trimmed by 4 bases and the J gene end by 7 bases; junction bases not matched to a gene: 7. Germline CDR1 reads SQVTM; CDR2 reads ANQGSEA. CDR3 residues: CSVVGREQNEQFF. As DNA, the CDR3 is TGCAGCGTTGTGGGGCGGGAGCAGAATGAGCAGTTCTTC.

The V gene is TRBV24-1, the J gene TRBJ1-4; perhaps TRBD1 as D (5 bases). V was clipped by 9 bases and J by 6 bases, with 16 bases between them. Germline V gene sequence: CDR1 KGHDR, CDR2 SFDVKD. The CDR3 is 14 amino acids. The CDR3 here is CATHPWGEDEKLFF. CDR3 DNA sequence: TGTGCCACCCACCCTTGGGGCGAGGATGAAAAACTGTTTTTT.

The CDR3 DNA reads as TGCAGTGCTAGTTGGGGACAGGGGTACCAAGAGACCCAGTACTTC. Translation gives CSASWGQGYQETQYF. The rearrangement joins TRBV20-1 to TRBJ2-5, with 10 bases lining up with TRBD1. Losses at the gene ends were 3 bases for V and 0 bases for J; bases not matched to a gene: 4. The germline V gene encodes CDR1 DFQATT and CDR2 SNEGSKA (reference sequence). The CDR3 totals 15 residues.

The CDR3 nucleotides are TGTGCCAGCAGGAGGACACCGAACACCGGGGAGCTGTTTTTT. Translated: CASRRTPNTGELFF. V usage is TRBV6-5 and J usage is TRBJ2-2; the D gene is possibly TRBD1 (5 bases). The CDR3 length is 14 residues. V lost 6 bases, J lost 0 bases, and 8 bases lay in between. Germline CDR1 reads MNHEY; CDR2 reads SVGAGI.

The rearrangement joins TRBV3-1 (or the pseudogene TRBV3-2) to TRBJ2-3; 7 bases line up with TRBD2. The V gene end was trimmed by 4 bases and the J gene end by 0 bases; junction bases not matched to a gene: 13. Germline CDR1 is LGHDT and CDR2 is YNNKEL (reference sequence). The CDR3 has 18 residues. The CDR3 DNA sequence: TGTGCCAGCAGCCCTTTAAGCCCCCAGCGGGATAGCACAGATACGCAGTATTTT. It is translated as CASSPLSPQRDSTDTQYF.

The gene calls are TRBV19 and TRBJ2-2, with 8 nucleotides matching TRBD2. From germline, CDR1 is LNHDA and CDR2 SQIVND (reference sequence). The CDR3 totals 15 residues. Unmatched junction bases numbered 10, after V lost 7 bases and J lost 6 bases. The CDR3 sequence: CASKVSGIGAGELFF. The DNA of the CDR3 is TGTGCCAGTAAGGTTAGCGGGATCGGGGCCGGGGAGCTGTTTTTT.

This sequence joins TRBV4-1 and TRBJ2-7, with D possibly matching TRBD2 (5 bases). CDR1 is MGHRA and CDR2 is YSYEKL in the germline V gene. V was pared by 0 bases and J by 4 bases, with 7 bases between. This CDR3 region has 13 residues. CDR3 DNA: TGCGCCAGCAGCCAAGAGTGGGAGTACGAGCAGTACTTC. Encoded protein: CASSQEWEYEQYF.

The chain links TRBV10-3 to TRBJ1-5; 10 bases match TRBD1. This CDR3 comprises 15 residues. V shed 5 bases and J 3 bases; nucleotides not matched to a gene: 4. Germline-derived CDR1 and CDR2 are ENHRY and SYGVKD. The CDR3 nucleotides are TGTGCCATCAGTTCCGGGACAGGGGCCAATCAGCCCCAGCATTTT. Translation: CAISSGTGANQPQHF.

This clone occurred a few times. The gene calls are TRBV3-1 (or the pseudogene TRBV3-2) and TRBJ1-2; no clear D. The ends were cut back, 2 bases at V and 4 bases at J, with 8 bases in the middle. Per the germline V gene, CDR1 is LGHDT and CDR2 is YNNKEL (reference sequence). The CDR3 is 13 amino acids. CDR3 nucleotides: TGTGCCAGCAGCCAAAGCACCCTCTATGGCTACACCTTC. It codes for CASSQSTLYGYTF.

This sequence joins TRBV30 and TRBJ1-3; 7 bases match TRBD1. Trimming at V came to 2 bases and at J to 4 bases, leaving 11 bases not matched to a gene. This CDR3 comprises 16 residues. The germline CDR1 and CDR2 sequences are GTSNPN and SVGIG (reference sequence). This CDR3 reads CAWSPRRGRSGNTIYF. CDR3 coding DNA: TGTGCCTGGAGTCCCCGGAGGGGGCGTTCGGGAAACACCATATATTTT.

This chain connects TRBV5-4 to TRBJ1-5; no clear D gene. This CDR3 is built from 14 residues. V lost 0 bases, J lost 7 bases, and 11 bases lay in between. The V gene's germline CDR1 is SGHNT and CDR2 YYREEE (reference sequence). The CDR3 DNA reads TGTGCCAGCAGCTTGGACCGGGGAAGGCAGCCCCAGCATTTT. It translates to CASSLDRGRQPQHF.

The chain links TRBV27 to TRBJ2-5, with D tentatively TRBD1 (6 bases). The germline V and J ends were trimmed by 3 bases and 4 bases, with 24 bases remaining between them. This CDR3 is 18 amino acids long. Germline-derived CDR1 and CDR2 are MNHEY and SMNVEV (reference sequence). CDR3 protein: CASSLSPWPGTKGETQYF. The DNA of the CDR3 is TGTGCCAGCAGTTTGTCGCCCTGGCCGGGGACAAAGGGAGAGACCCAGTACTTC.

The rearrangement uses TRBV9 and TRBJ2-1; a possible D gene is TRBD1 (6 bases). V lost 0 bases and J lost 3, with 13 bases in between. The CDR3 is 16 residues long. Germline assignment: CDR1 SGDLS and CDR2 YYNGEE. The CDR3 DNA is TGTGCCAGCAGCGTAGGGGGGCGGGTGCTCTACAATGAGCAGTTCTTC. This codes for CASSVGGRVLYNEQFF.

The chain recombines TRBV2 with TRBJ1-5; D gene unclear. The CDR3 extends over 13 amino acids. V dropped 4 bases and J dropped 4 bases, with 8 bases sitting between them. Germline CDR1 SNHLY, CDR2 FYNNEI. In nucleotides, the CDR3 is TGTGCCAGCAGTGGAGGAATGAATCAGCCCCAGCATTTT. Its translation is CASSGGMNQPQHF.